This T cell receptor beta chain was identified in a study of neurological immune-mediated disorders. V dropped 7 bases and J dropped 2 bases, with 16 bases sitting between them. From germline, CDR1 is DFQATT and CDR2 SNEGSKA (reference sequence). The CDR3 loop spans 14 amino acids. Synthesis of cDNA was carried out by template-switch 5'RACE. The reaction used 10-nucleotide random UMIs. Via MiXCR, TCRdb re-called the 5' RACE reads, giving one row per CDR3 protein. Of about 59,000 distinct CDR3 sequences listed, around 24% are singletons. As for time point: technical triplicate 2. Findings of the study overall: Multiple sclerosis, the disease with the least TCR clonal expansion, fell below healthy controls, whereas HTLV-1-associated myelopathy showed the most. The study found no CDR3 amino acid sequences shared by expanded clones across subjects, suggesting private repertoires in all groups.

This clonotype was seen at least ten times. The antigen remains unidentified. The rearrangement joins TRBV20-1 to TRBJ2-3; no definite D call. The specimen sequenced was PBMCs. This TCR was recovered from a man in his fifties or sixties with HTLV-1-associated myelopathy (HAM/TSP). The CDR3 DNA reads TGCAGTGTCATGGGTAGGGCTATCACAGATACGCAGTATTTT. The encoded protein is CSVMGRAITDTQYF.